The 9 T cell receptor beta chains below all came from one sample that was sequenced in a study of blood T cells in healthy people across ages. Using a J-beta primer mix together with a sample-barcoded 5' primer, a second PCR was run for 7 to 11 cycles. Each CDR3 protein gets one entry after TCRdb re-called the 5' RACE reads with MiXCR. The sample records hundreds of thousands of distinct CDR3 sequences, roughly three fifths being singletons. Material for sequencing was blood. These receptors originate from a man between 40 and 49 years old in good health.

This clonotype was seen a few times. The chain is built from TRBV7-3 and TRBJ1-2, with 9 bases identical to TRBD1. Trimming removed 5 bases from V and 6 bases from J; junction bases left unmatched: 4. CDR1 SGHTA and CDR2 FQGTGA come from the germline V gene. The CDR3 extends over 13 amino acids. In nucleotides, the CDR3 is TGTGCCAGCAGCGCGACAGGGGGTGATGGCTACACCTTC. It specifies CASSATGGDGYTF.

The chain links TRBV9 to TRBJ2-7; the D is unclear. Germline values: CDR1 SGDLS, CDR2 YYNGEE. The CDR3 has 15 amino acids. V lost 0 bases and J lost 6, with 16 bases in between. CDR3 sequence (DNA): TGTGCCAGCAGCGTAGAGGGCTCCTGGTCAGCCGAGCAGTACTTC. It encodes CASSVEGSWSAEQYF.

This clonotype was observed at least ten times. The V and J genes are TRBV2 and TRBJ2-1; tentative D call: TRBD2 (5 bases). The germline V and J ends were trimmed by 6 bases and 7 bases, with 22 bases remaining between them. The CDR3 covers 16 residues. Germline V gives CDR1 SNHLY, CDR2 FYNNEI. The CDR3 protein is CASSYERGELRNEQFF. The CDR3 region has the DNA TGTGCCAGCAGCTATGAGCGTGGGGAGCTTAGGAATGAGCAGTTCTTC.

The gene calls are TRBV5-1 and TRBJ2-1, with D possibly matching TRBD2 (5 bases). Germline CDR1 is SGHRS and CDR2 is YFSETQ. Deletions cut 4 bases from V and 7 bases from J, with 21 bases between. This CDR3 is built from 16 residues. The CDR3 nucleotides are TGCGCCAGCAGCGAGGGCGGCTCTCCGACTGCAAATGAGCAGTTCTTC. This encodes CASSEGGSPTANEQFF.

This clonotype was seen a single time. This CDR3 reads CASSPNPDRATEAFF. In nucleotides, the CDR3 is TGTGCCAGCAGCCCAAACCCAGACAGGGCGACTGAAGCTTTCTTT. The rearrangement joins TRBV3-1 to TRBJ1-1; 7 nucleotides match TRBD1. V trimming: 4 bases; J trimming: 5 bases; junction bases outside the gene matches: 10. Germline loops: CDR1 LGHDT, CDR2 YNNKEL (reference sequence). The length of the CDR3 is 15 residues.

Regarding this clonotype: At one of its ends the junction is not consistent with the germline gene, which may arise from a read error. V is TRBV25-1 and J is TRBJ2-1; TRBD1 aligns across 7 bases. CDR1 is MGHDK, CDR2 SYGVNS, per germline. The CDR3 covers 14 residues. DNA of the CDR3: TGTGCCAGCAGTGAACCGGGACAGATCAATGGGCAGTTCTTC. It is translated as CASSEPGQINGQFF.

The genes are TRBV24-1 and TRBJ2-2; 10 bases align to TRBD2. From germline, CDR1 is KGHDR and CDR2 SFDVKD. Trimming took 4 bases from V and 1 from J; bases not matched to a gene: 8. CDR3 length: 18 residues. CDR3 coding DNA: TGTGCCACCAGTGAAACCGGGACTAGCGCCCAGAACACCGGGGAGCTGTTTTTT. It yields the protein CATSETGTSAQNTGELFF.

DNA for the CDR3: TGTGCCAGCAAAAGGGGCCAACAGCCCACCGGGGAGCTGTTTTTT. Translated: CASKRGQQPTGELFF. The V gene is TRBV6-1, the J gene TRBJ2-2; TRBD1 is a possible D gene (5 bases). V was clipped by 7 bases and J by 4 bases, with 16 bases between them. From germline, CDR1 is MNHNS and CDR2 SASEGT. The CDR3 has 15 amino acids.

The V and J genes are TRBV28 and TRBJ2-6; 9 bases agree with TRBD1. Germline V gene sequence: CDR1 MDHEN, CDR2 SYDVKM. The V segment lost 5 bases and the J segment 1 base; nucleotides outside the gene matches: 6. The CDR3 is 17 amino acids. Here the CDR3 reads CASSLRDRVSGANVLTF. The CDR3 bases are TGTGCCAGCAGTCTACGGGACAGGGTATCTGGGGCCAACGTCCTGACTTTC.